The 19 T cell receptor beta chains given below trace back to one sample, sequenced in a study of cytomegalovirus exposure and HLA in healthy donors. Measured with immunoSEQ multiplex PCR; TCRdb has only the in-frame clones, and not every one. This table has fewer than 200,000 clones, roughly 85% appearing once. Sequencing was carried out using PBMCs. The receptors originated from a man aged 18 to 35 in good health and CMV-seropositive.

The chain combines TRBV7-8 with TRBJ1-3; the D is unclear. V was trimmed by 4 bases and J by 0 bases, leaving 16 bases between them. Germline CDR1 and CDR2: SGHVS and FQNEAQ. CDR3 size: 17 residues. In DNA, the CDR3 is TGTGCCAGCAGCTCCCTCAAGGCAGGCCACTCTGGAAACACCATATATTTT. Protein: CASSSLKAGHSGNTIYF.

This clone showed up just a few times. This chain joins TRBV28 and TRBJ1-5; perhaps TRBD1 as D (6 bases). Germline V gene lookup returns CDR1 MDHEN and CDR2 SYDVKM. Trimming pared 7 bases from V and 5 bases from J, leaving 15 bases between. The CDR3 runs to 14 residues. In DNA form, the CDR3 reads TGTGCCAGCACCTTAGGGACATTCGATCAGCCCCAGCATTTT. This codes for CASTLGTFDQPQHF.

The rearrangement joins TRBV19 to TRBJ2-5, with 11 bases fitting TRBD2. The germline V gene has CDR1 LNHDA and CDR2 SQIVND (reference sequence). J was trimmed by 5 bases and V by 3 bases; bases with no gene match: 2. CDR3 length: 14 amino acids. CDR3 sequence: CASSISSGRETQYF. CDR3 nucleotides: TGTGCCAGTAGTATCTCTAGCGGGAGGGAGACCCAGTACTTC. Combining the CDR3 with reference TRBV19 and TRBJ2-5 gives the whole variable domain DGGITQSPKYLFRKEGQNVTLSCEQNLNHDAMYWYRQDPGQGLRLIYYSQIVNDFQKGDIAEGYSVSREKKESFPLTVTSAQKNPTAFYLCASSISSGRETQYFGPGTRLLVL.

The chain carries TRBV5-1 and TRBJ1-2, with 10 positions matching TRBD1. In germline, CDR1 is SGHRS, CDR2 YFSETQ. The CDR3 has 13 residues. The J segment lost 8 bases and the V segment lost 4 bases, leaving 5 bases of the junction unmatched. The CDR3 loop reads CASSQTGGRGYTF. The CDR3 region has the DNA TGCGCCAGCAGCCAGACAGGGGGCCGAGGCTACACCTTC.

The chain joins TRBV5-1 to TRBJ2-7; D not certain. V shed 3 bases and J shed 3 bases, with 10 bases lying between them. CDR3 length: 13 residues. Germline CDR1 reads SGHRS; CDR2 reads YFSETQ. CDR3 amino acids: CASSSPEYYEQYF. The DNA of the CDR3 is TGCGCCAGCAGCTCGCCTGAGTACTACGAGCAGTACTTC.

CDR3 in amino acids: CASSLVGLLRVNTGELFF. CDR3 nucleotides: TGCGCCAGCAGCTTGGTAGGGTTGCTCAGGGTGAACACCGGGGAGCTGTTTTTT. V and J are TRBV5-1 and TRBJ2-2, with D perhaps TRBD1 (5 bases). Looked up from germline, CDR1 is SGHRS and CDR2 is YFSETQ. Trimming took 0 bases from V and 1 from J, leaving 16 bases between them. This CDR3 region has 18 residues.

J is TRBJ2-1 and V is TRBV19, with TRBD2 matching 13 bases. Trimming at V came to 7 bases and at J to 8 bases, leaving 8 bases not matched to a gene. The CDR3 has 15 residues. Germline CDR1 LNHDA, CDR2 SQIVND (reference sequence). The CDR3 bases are TGTGCCAGTAACTTAGGACTAGCGGGGGTCGATGAGCAGTTCTTC. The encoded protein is CASNLGLAGVDEQFF.

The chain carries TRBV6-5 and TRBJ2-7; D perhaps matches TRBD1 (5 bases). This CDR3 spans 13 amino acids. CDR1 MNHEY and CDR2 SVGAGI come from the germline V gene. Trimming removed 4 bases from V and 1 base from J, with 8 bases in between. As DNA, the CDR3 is TGTGCCAGCAGTTCAAGGGGATCCTACGAGCAGTACTTC. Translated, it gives CASSSRGSYEQYF.

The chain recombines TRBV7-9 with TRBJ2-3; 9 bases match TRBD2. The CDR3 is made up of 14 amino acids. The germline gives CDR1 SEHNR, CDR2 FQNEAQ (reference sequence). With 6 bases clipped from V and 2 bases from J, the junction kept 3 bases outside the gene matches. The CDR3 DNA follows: TGTGCCAGCAGTCTAGCGGGAAACACAGATACGCAGTATTTT. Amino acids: CASSLAGNTDTQYF.

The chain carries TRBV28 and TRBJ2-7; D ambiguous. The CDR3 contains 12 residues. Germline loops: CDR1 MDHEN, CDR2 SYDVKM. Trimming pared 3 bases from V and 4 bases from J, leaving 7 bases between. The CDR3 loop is CASSLKSYEQYF. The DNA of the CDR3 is TGTGCCAGCAGTTTGAAGAGTTACGAGCAGTACTTC.

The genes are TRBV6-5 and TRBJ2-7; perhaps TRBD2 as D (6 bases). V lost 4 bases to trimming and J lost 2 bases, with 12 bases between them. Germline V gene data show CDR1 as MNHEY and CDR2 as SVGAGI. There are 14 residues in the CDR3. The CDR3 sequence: CASSSLGGAYEQYF. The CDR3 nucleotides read TGTGCCAGCAGTTCCCTGGGGGGTGCCTACGAGCAGTACTTC.

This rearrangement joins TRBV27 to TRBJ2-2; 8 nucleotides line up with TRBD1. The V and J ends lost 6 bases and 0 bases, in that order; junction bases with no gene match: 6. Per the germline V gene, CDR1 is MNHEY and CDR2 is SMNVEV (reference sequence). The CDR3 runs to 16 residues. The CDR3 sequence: CASRRQGRTNTGELFF. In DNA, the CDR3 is TGTGCCAGCAGAAGACAGGGGAGGACGAACACCGGGGAGCTGTTTTTT.

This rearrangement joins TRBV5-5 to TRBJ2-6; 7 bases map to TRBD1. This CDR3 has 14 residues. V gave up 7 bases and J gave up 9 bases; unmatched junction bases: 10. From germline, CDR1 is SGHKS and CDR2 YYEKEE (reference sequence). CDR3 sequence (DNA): TGTGCCAGCTCACAGAGGGGGCAGGTCAACGTCCTGACTTTC. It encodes CASSQRGQVNVLTF.

DNA for the CDR3: TGTGCCAGCAGCGGTGGGGGGACAGGGGGAAGTACTGAAGCTTTCTTT. This codes for CASSGGGTGGSTEAFF. This chain uses TRBV5-4 with TRBJ1-1; TRBD1 matches at 11 bases. The trim removed 4 bases at V and 5 bases at J, leaving 10 bases unmatched. The CDR3 consists of 16 residues. The germline gives CDR1 SGHNT, CDR2 YYREEE (reference sequence).

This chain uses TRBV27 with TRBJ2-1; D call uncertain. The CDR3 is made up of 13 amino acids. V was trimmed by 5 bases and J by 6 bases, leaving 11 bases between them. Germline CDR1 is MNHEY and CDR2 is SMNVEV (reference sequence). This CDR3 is CASSPLPPNEQFF. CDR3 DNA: TGTGCCAGCAGTCCCCTTCCCCCCAATGAGCAGTTCTTC.

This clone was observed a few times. CDR3 sequence (DNA): TGTGCCAGCATTACTCGACAGGGGAGTAACTATGGCTACACCTTC. Protein: CASITRQGSNYGYTF. The chain recombines TRBV28 with TRBJ1-2; TRBD1 matches at 8 bases. From germline, CDR1 is MDHEN and CDR2 SYDVKM. This CDR3 contains 15 residues. The V and J ends lost 7 bases and 1 base, in that order; junction bases with no gene match: 8.

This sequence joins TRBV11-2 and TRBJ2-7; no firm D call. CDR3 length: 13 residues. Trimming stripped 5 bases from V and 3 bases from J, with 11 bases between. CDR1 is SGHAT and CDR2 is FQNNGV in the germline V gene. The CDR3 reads CASSLPARYEQYF. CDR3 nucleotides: TGTGCCAGCAGCCTACCCGCACGCTACGAGCAGTACTTC.

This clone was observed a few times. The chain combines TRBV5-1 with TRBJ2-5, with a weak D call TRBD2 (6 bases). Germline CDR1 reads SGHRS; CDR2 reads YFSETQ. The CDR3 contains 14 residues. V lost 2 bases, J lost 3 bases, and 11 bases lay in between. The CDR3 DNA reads TGCGCCAGCAGCTTCTACGGGGGTAAAGAGACCCAGTACTTC. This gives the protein CASSFYGGKETQYF.

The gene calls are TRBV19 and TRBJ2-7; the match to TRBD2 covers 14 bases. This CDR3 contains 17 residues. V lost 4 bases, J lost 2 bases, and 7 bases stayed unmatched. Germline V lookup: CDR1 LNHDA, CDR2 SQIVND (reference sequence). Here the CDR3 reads CASSTGTSGSPAYEQYF. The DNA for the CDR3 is TGTGCCAGTAGTACCGGGACTAGCGGGAGCCCTGCCTACGAGCAGTACTTC.